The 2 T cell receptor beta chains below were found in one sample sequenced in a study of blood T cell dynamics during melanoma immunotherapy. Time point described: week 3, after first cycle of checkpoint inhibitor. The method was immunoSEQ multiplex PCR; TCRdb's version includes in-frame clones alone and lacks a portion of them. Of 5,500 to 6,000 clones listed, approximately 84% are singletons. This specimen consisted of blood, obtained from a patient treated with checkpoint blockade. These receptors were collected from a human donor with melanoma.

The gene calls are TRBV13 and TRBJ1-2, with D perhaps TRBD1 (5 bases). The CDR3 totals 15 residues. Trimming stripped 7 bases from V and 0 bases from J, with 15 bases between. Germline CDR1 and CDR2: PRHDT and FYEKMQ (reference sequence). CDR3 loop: CASIPGGGPNYGYTF. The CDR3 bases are TGTGCCAGCATCCCTGGGGGGGGTCCTAACTATGGCTACACCTTC.

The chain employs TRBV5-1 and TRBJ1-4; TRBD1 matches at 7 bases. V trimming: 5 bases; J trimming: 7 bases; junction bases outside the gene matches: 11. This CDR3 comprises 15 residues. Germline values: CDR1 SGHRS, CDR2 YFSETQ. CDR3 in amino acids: CASSIGSGGSEKLFF. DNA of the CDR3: TGCGCCAGCAGTATTGGTTCAGGGGGAAGTGAAAAACTGTTTTTT.